Listed below are T cell receptor beta chains from one sample, sequenced in a study of T-cell memory formation after mild COVID-19. TCRdb re-derived calls from the 5' RACE reads in MiXCR, one entry per CDR3 protein. Here the sample spans approximately 500,000 distinct CDR3 sequences, about 23% being singletons. Sample: PBMCs or a T cell subset sorted from them (not recorded which). All receptors derive from an adult woman who had mild COVID-19 (a few samples of this study predate the infection). Cell type and time point are not known. Each CDR3 is given with its conserved first and last residue. Fields, in order: clone size, V gene, J gene, D gene, CDR3 DNA, CDR3 protein. The D gene is left open where the match is weak. Clone size is not always given. Where it is, it says once, few, many or a class for expanded clones.

>many|TRBV7-9|TRBJ2-7|TRBD1
TGTGCCAGCAGCCACCGGGACAGGGTCGACGAGCAGTACTTC
CASSHRDRVDEQYF
>.|TRBV7-2|TRBJ2-1|.
TGTGCCAGCAGCTTAGATATTGGGAATGAGCAGTTCTTC
CASSLDIGNEQFF
>.|TRBV3-1|TRBJ1-2|.
TGTGCCAGCAGCCCAAGTTGGAACTTGGTGGATACCTATGGCTACACCTTC
CASSPSWNLVDTYGYTF
>.|TRBV15|TRBJ2-5|TRBD1
TGTGCCACCAGCAGCAGGGGGCTGGAGACCCAGTACTTC
CATSSRGLETQYF
>.|TRBV29-1|TRBJ2-1|TRBD2
TGCAGCGTGGGGACTAGCCGGAATGAGCAGTTCTTC
CSVGTSRNEQFF
>.|TRBV30|TRBJ2-7|.
TGTGCCTGGAGTGTAAGGACGGAATTAACCTACGAGCAGTACTTC
CAWSVRTELTYEQYF
>.|TRBV15|TRBJ2-3|.
TGTGCCACCAGCAGTGGTATTGTTATCGGGGCAAGTACAGATACGCAGTATTTT
CATSSGIVIGASTDTQYF
>.|TRBV7-9|TRBJ2-5|TRBD1
TGTGCCAGCAGCTTCGGACAGGGCAACCAAGAGACCCAGTACTTC
CASSFGQGNQETQYF
>.|TRBV11-2|TRBJ2-1|TRBD1
TGTGCCAGCAACACAGGGGGCAATAAGCAGTTCTTC
CASNTGGNKQFF
>few|TRBV29-1|TRBJ2-1|TRBD2
TGCAGCGTTGAAGGCGCGGCTAGCGGGAGGGCCAATGAGCAGTTCTTC
CSVEGAASGRANEQFF
>.|TRBV27|TRBJ2-7|.
TGTGCCAGCAGTTTAACCGGGACGACGGAGTACTTC
CASSLTGTTEYF
>few|TRBV20-1|TRBJ2-2|.
TGCAGTGCTAGATCTAACCCCTTAAAAACCGGGGAGCTGTTTTTT
CSARSNPLKTGELFF
>.|TRBV5-1|TRBJ2-1|.
TGCGCCAGCAGCTGGGCCGGGACTGGCAACAATGAGCAGTTCTTC
CASSWAGTGNNEQFF
>few|TRBV6-6|TRBJ2-7|.
TGTGCCAGCATGCACCCGAGCGACTACGAGCAGTACTTC
CASMHPSDYEQYF
>.|TRBV12-3/TRBV12-4|TRBJ2-1|.
TGTGCCAGCAGGCCCTCGGGTGCTCCACCTCCGTTCTTC
CASRPSGAPPPFF
>few|TRBV5-1|TRBJ1-3|.
TGCGCCAGCAGCTTGGATGTGGGCTCTGGAAACACCATATATTTT
CASSLDVGSGNTIYF
>.|TRBV24-1|TRBJ1-5|.
TGTGCCACCAGTGAGACAGTTAGCAATCAGCCCCAGCATTTT
CATSETVSNQPQHF
>once|TRBV7-7|TRBJ2-5|.
TGTGCTAGCAGTCGGTACCCGGGGGAGACCCAGTACTTC
CASSRYPGETQYF
>.|TRBV11-2|TRBJ2-1|.
TGTGCCAGCAGCTTAGATTGGGCTTCCGGGGGTGAGCAGTTCTTC
CASSLDWASGGEQFF
>.|TRBV7-2|TRBJ1-1|.
TGTGCCAGCAGCTTAGATCGGGACGCTGAAGCTTTCTTT
CASSLDRDAEAFF
>few|TRBV30|TRBJ2-7|.
TGTGCCTGGAGTATCGCCCACTACGAGCAGTACTTC
CAWSIAHYEQYF
>few|TRBV6-6|TRBJ1-5|TRBD1
TGTGCCAGCGAGACGGACAGGAGCAATCAGCCCCAGCATTTT
CASETDRSNQPQHF
>.|TRBV7-8|TRBJ2-1|TRBD2
TGTGCCAGCAGCATCCTAGCGGGGCTCTACAATGAGCAGTTCTTC
CASSILAGLYNEQFF
>.|TRBV12-3/TRBV12-4|TRBJ2-7|TRBD2
TGTGCCAGCAGTTTGGCCGGGACTAGCGGAAACGAGCAGTACTTC
CASSLAGTSGNEQYF
>once|TRBV4-1|TRBJ2-7|TRBD1
TGCGCCAGCAGCCAAGAGCGGACAGGGGGCTCCTACGAGCAGTACTTC
CASSQERTGGSYEQYF
>.|TRBV20-1|TRBJ2-7|.
TGCAGTGCGAACCAGGGAAACGAGCAGTACTTC
CSANQGNEQYF
>few|TRBV11-2|TRBJ2-2|.
TGTGCCAGCAGCCCAGCTGGGGCGAGGAACACCGGGGAGCTGTTTTTT
CASSPAGARNTGELFF
>.|TRBV20-1|TRBJ2-1|.
TGCAGTGCTAGAGCTGGTGGTGAGCAGTTCTTC
CSARAGGEQFF
>.|TRBV5-1|TRBJ2-1|TRBD2
TGCGCCAGCAGCAACGGACTAGCGGGAGATGGCAATGAGCAGTTCTTC
CASSNGLAGDGNEQFF
>many|TRBV9|TRBJ2-5|.
TGTGCCAGCAGCGTGCGGCCGGACGAGACCCAGTACTTC
CASSVRPDETQYF
>.|TRBV24-1|TRBJ2-7|.
TGTGCCACCAGTGATGGGATCGGGGGACGCCTAGCCGAGCAGTACTTC
CATSDGIGGRLAEQYF
>.|TRBV9|TRBJ2-7|TRBD2
TGTGCCAGCAGCGGCGAGCGGGGGAAGTACGAGCAGTACTTC
CASSGERGKYEQYF
>few|TRBV18|TRBJ2-1|.
TGTGCCAGCTCACCCTATGAGGCTGAGCAGTTCTTC
CASSPYEAEQFF
>.|TRBV18|TRBJ2-7|.
TGTGCCAGCTCACCTCCGAGACCCAACTACGAGCAGTACTTC
CASSPPRPNYEQYF
>.|TRBV12-3/TRBV12-4|TRBJ1-2|TRBD1
TGTGCCAGCAGGGAACAGGGGGCGGGTCACTATGGCTACACCTTC
CASREQGAGHYGYTF
>.|TRBV30|TRBJ1-2|.
TGTGCCTGGAGTTCCGGGACATTCTATGGCTACACCTTC
CAWSSGTFYGYTF
>few|TRBV23-1|TRBJ2-5|TRBD1
TGCGCCAGCAGTCCCGTCGGGACAGGGGAAGACGAGACCCAGTACTTC
CASSPVGTGEDETQYF
>few|TRBV6-1|TRBJ2-7|.
TGTGCCAGCAGTGAAAGTGGCACCCCTCCACTCTTC
CASSESGTPPLF
>few|TRBV12-3/TRBV12-4|TRBJ2-5|TRBD1
TGTGCCAGCAGTTTAGGACAGGGGCCCCGCCAAGAGACCCAGTACTTC
CASSLGQGPRQETQYF
>few|TRBV5-1|TRBJ2-7|.
TGCGCCAGCAGCTTGGCCAGGGGTGGCGAGCAGTACTTC
CASSLARGGEQYF
>few|TRBV30|TRBJ2-7|.
TGTGCCTGGAGTGTACCCCGACAGCCGCGCTCCTACGAGCAGTACTTC
CAWSVPRQPRSYEQYF
>.|TRBV3-1|TRBJ2-1|.
TGTGCCAGCAGCCAAGGGGACGGGTGGGAGCAGTTCTTC
CASSQGDGWEQFF
>.|TRBV5-1|TRBJ2-1|TRBD1
TGCGCCAGCAGCTTGGGAGCCGGGACAGTGGATGAGCAGTTCTTC
CASSLGAGTVDEQFF
>.|TRBV5-1|TRBJ2-5|.
TGCGCCAGCAGCTCCTACAGGGTTCAAGAGACCCAGTACTTC
CASSSYRVQETQYF
>many|TRBV5-1|TRBJ2-1|TRBD2
TGCGCCAGCAGCTTGGCTAGCGGATACAATGAGCAGTTCTTC
CASSLASGYNEQFF
>few|TRBV25-1|TRBJ1-5|TRBD1
TGTGCCAGCAGTGCAACAGGGGGGTATGAGCCCCAGCATTTT
CASSATGGYEPQHF
>few|TRBV11-2|TRBJ2-3|.
TGTGCCAGCAGCTTAGTGTTGGTGGCTACCGCCAGCACAGATACGCAGTATTTT
CASSLVLVATASTDTQYF